This T cell receptor (beta chain) was captured by sequencing in a study of shared clonotypes between healthy human individuals. General study results and limits: Generation of non-shared clonotypes was less probable than generation of clonotypes shared by all four donors.

About this clone itself: Its antigen is currently unknown.

The length of the CDR3 is 15 residues. Trimming took 6 bases from V and 4 from J; bases not matched to a gene: 8. Germline assignment: CDR1 KGHSH and CDR2 LQKENI. In the original analysis: ImmunoSEQ gave junction-only sequences without quality scores, so filtering differed. This table comes from immunoSEQ multiplex PCR, and its TCRdb copy is limited to in-frame clones, with some not included. V and J calls plus clone size are reproduced from that table; the DNA served to infer D and trimming. The sample has about 2.4 million clones, 93% seen once. Sample: naive CD4+ T cells from PBMCs. Subset meaning: CD45RA+ positively selected. The genes are TRBV18 and TRBJ1-2; 10 positions match TRBD1. The source of this sequence is a man between 18 and 29 years old in good health. Some clones in this sample may be carry-over from other donors' samples. In DNA form, the CDR3 reads TGTGCCAGCTCCAGCCGGGACAGGGGATCCTATGGCTACACCTTC. Amino acids: CASSSRDRGSYGYTF.